Listed below are T cell receptor beta chains from one sample, sequenced in a study of PD-L1 blockade in urothelial cancer. TCRdb keeps only in-frame clones here, not all; method: immunoSEQ multiplex PCR. The sample includes 45,000 to 50,000 clones, approximately 85% of them seen just once. Sequencing was performed on PBMCs, taken around atezolizumab (anti-PD-L1) treatment. Source of these receptors: a man aged 50 or older with urothelial cancer. CDR3s include the opening cysteine and the closing phenylalanine or tryptophan. The D gene is left open where the match is weak. The listing skips clone size in some rows; elsewhere it reads once, few, many or a size class.

v_call: TRBV5-1
clone_size: .
j_call: TRBJ1-1
d_call: TRBD1
cdr3_aa: CASRQGALSTEAFF
cdr3_nt: TGCGCCAGCAGACAGGGGGCTCTTAGCACTGAAGCTTTCTTT

v_call: TRBV7-9
clone_size: .
j_call: TRBJ1-2
d_call: .
cdr3_aa: CASSLGAGYGYTF
cdr3_nt: TGTGCCAGCAGCTTAGGAGCCGGCTATGGCTACACCTTC

v_call: TRBV6-5
clone_size: .
j_call: TRBJ1-3
d_call: TRBD1
cdr3_aa: CASSLGTASGNTIYF
cdr3_nt: TGTGCCAGCAGCCTGGGGACAGCCTCTGGAAACACCATATATTTT

v_call: TRBV2
clone_size: .
j_call: TRBJ1-6
d_call: .
cdr3_aa: CASRVRGAPLHF
cdr3_nt: TGTGCCAGCAGGGTTCGGGGGGCCCCCCTCCACTTT

v_call: TRBV19
clone_size: few
j_call: TRBJ2-3
d_call: TRBD2
cdr3_aa: CASSLAGGLTDTQYF
cdr3_nt: TGTGCCAGTAGTTTAGCGGGGGGTCTCACAGATACGCAGTATTTT

v_call: TRBV6-5
clone_size: .
j_call: TRBJ2-1
d_call: .
cdr3_aa: CASSYSTANNEQFF
cdr3_nt: TGTGCCAGCAGTTACTCGACAGCAAACAATGAGCAGTTCTTC

v_call: TRBV2
clone_size: .
j_call: TRBJ2-3
d_call: TRBD2
cdr3_aa: CASRGGTSGPTTDTQYF
cdr3_nt: TGTGCCAGCAGAGGCGGGACTAGCGGACCAACCACAGATACGCAGTATTTT

v_call: TRBV7-3
clone_size: .
j_call: TRBJ2-3
d_call: TRBD2
cdr3_aa: CASSIRLAGGGDTQYF
cdr3_nt: TGTGCCAGCAGCATAAGACTAGCGGGAGGGGGAGATACGCAGTATTTT

v_call: TRBV19
clone_size: .
j_call: TRBJ2-6
d_call: .
cdr3_aa: CASSKTVSGANVLTF
cdr3_nt: TGTGCCAGTAGTAAGACAGTATCTGGGGCCAACGTCCTGACTTTC

v_call: TRBV23-1
clone_size: .
j_call: TRBJ2-4
d_call: TRBD1
cdr3_aa: CASSQPPDRASKNIQYF
cdr3_nt: TGCGCCAGCAGTCAACCACCGGACAGGGCGTCCAAAAACATTCAGTACTTC

v_call: TRBV27
clone_size: .
j_call: TRBJ1-5
d_call: .
cdr3_aa: CASSRGLYSNQPQHF
cdr3_nt: TGTGCCAGCAGTCGGGGACTTTATAGCAATCAGCCCCAGCATTTT

v_call: TRBV7-9
clone_size: .
j_call: TRBJ1-2
d_call: TRBD1
cdr3_aa: CASSAVQGALGGYTF
cdr3_nt: TGTGCCAGCAGCGCGGTACAGGGGGCCCTCGGTGGCTACACCTTC

v_call: TRBV7-2
clone_size: .
j_call: TRBJ2-2
d_call: .
cdr3_aa: CASSPRAAGTGELFF
cdr3_nt: TGTGCCAGCAGCCCCCGAGCAGCGGGTACCGGGGAGCTGTTTTTT

v_call: TRBV7-9
clone_size: .
j_call: TRBJ1-5
d_call: .
cdr3_aa: CASSLGGGVGNQPQHF
cdr3_nt: TGTGCCAGCAGCTTAGGTGGCGGGGTTGGCAATCAGCCCCAGCATTTT